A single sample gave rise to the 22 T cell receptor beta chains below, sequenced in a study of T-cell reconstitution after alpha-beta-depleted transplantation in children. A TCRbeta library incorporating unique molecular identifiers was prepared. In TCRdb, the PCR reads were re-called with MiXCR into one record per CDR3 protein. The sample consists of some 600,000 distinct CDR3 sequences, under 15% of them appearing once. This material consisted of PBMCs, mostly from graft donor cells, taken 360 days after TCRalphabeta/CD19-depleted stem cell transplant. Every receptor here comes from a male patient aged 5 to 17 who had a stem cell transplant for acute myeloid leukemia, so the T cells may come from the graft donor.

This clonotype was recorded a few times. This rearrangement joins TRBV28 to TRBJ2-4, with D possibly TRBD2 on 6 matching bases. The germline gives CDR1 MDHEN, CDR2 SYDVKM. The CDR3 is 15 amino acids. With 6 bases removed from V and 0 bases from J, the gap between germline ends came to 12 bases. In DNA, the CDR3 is TGTGCCAGCAGCCGGGGACTCAGAGCCAAAAACATTCAGTACTTC. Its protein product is CASSRGLRAKNIQYF. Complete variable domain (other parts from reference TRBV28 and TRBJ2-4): DVKVTQSSRYLVKRTGEKVFLECVQDMDHENMFWYRQDPGLGLRLIYFSYDVKMKEKGDIPEGYSVSREKKERFSLILESASTNQTSMYLCASSRGLRAKNIQYFGAGTRLSVL.

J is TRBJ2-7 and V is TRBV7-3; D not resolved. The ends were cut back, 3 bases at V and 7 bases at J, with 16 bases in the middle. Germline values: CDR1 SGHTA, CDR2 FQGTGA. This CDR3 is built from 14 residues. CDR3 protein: CASSLDSWSEEQYF. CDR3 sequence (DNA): TGTGCCAGCAGCTTGGATTCATGGTCGGAAGAGCAGTACTTC.

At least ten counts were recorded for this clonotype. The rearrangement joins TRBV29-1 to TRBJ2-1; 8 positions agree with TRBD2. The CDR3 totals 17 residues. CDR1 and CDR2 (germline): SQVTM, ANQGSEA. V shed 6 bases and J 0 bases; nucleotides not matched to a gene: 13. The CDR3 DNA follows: TGCAGCGTCGCCCAGATTAGCGGGATGCGCTCCTACAATGAGCAGTTCTTC. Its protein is CSVAQISGMRSYNEQFF.

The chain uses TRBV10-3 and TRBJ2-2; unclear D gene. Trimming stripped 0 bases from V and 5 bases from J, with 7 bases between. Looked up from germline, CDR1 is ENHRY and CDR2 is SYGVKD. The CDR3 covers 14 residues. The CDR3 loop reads CAISESVDTGELFF. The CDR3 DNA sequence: TGTGCCATCAGTGAGTCGGTGGATACCGGGGAGCTGTTTTTT.

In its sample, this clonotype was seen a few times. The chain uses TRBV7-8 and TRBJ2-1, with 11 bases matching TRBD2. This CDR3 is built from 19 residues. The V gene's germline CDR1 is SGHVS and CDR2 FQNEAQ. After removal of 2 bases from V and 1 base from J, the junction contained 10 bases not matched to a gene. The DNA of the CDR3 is TGTGCCAGCAGCTTACGGCTAGCGGGAGGAATAGGGTCCTACAATGAGCAGTTCTTC. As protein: CASSLRLAGGIGSYNEQFF. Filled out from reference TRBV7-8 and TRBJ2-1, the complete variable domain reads GAGVSQSPRYKVAKRGQDVALRCDPISGHVSLFWYQQALGQGPEFLTYFQNEAQLDKSGLPSDRFFAERPEGSVSTLKIQRTQQEDSAVYLCASSLRLAGGIGSYNEQFFGPGTRLTVL.

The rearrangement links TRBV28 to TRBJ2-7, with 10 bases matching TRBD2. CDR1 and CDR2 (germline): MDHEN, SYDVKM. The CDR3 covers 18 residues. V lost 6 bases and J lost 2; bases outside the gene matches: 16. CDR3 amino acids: CASSPPGLATRKPYEQYF. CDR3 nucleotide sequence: TGTGCCAGCAGCCCACCGGGACTAGCGACCCGGAAACCCTACGAGCAGTACTTC.

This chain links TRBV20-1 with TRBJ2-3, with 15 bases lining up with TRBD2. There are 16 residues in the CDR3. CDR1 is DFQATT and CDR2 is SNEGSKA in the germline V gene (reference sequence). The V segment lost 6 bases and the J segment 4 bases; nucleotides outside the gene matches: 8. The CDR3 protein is CSARTSGRAGPDTQYF. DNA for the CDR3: TGCAGTGCGAGGACTAGCGGGAGGGCCGGGCCAGATACGCAGTATTTT.

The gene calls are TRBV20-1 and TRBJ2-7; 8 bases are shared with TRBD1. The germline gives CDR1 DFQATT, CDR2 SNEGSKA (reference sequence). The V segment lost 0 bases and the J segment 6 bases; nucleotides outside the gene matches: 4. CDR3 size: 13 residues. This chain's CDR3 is CSARDQGAGEQYF. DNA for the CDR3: TGCAGTGCTAGAGATCAGGGGGCCGGCGAGCAGTACTTC.

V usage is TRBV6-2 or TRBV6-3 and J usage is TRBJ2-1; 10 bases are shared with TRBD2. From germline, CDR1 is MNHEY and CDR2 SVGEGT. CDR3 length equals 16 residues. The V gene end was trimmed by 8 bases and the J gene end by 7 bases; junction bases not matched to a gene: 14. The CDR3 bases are TGTGCCAGCGGCCCCGCGGGAAGCGGGAGGGGGAATGAGCAGTTCTTC. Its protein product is CASGPAGSGRGNEQFF.

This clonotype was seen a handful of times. The CDR3 sequence: CAWSVQVLQPQHF. The CDR3 nucleotides read TGTGCCTGGAGTGTACAGGTTCTTCAGCCCCAGCATTTT. This chain links TRBV30 with TRBJ1-5; possibly TRBD1 for D (5 bases). The CDR3 has 13 residues. Germline assignment: CDR1 GTSNPN and CDR2 SVGIG (reference sequence). Trimming left V 0 bases short and J 6 bases short, with 9 bases between.

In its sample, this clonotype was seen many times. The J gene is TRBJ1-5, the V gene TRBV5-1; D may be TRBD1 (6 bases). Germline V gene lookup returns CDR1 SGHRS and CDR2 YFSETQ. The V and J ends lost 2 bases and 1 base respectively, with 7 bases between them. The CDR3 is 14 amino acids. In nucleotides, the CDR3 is TGCGCCAGCAGCTTACAGGGAAGCAATCAGCCCCAGCATTTT. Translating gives CASSLQGSNQPQHF.

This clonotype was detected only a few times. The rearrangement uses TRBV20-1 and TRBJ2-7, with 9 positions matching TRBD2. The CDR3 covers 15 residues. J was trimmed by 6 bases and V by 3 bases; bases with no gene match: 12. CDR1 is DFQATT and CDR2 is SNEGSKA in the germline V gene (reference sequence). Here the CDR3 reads CSASIVAGGPGEQYF. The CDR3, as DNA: TGCAGTGCTAGTATAGTGGCGGGAGGGCCAGGCGAGCAGTACTTC.

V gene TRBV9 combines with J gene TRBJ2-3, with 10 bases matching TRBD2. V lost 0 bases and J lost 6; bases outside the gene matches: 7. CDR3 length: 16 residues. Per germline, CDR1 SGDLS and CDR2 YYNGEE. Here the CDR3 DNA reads TGTGCCAGCAGCGTAGAGTTGGGACTAGCGAGGGATACGCAGTATTTT. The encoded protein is CASSVELGLARDTQYF.

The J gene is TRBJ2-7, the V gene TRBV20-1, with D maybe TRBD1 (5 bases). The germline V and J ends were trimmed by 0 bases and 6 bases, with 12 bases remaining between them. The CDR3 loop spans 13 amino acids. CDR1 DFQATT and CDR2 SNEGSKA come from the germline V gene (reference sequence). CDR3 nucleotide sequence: TGCAGTGCTAGAGATTTCCGACAGCCCGAGCAGTACTTC. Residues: CSARDFRQPEQYF.

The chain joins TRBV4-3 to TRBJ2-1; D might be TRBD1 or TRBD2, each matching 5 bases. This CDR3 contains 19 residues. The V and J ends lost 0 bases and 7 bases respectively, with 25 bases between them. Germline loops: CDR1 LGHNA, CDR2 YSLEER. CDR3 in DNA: TGCGCCAGCAGCCAAGATCGAGTTTGGAGAGGGGCCGCTGGGAATGAGCAGTTCTTC. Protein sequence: CASSQDRVWRGAAGNEQFF.

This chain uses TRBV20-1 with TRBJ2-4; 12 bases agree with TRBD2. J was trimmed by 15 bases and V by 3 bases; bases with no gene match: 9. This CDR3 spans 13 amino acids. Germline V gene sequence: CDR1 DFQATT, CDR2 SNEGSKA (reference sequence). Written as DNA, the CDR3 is TGCAGTGCTAGGTCCCTAGCGGGAGGGCCCCGGTACTTC. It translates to CSARSLAGGPRYF.

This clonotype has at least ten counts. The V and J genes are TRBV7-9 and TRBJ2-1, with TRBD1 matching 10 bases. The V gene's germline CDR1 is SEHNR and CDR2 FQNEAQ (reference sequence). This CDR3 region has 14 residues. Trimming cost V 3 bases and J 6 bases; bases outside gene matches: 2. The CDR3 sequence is CASSFWDRGNEQFF. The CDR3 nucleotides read TGTGCCAGCAGCTTTTGGGACAGGGGCAATGAGCAGTTCTTC. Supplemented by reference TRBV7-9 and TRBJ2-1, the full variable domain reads DTGVSQNPRHKITKRGQNVTFRCDPISEHNRLYWYRQTLGQGPEFLTYFQNEAQLEKSRLLSDRFSAERPKGSFSTLEIQRTEQGDSAMYLCASSFWDRGNEQFFGPGTRLTVL.

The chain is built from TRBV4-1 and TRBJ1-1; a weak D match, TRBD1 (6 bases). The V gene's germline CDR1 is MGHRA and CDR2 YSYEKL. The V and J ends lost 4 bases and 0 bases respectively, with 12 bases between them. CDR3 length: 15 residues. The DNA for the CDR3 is TGCGCCAGCAGCCGGGGCGAGGGGGTGAACACTGAAGCTTTCTTT. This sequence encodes CASSRGEGVNTEAFF.

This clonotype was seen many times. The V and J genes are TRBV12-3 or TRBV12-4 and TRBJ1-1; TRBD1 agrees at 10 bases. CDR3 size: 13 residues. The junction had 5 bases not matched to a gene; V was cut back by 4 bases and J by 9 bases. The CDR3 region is CASSWDRGKKAFF. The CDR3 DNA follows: TGTGCCAGCAGTTGGGACAGGGGAAAGAAAGCTTTCTTT.

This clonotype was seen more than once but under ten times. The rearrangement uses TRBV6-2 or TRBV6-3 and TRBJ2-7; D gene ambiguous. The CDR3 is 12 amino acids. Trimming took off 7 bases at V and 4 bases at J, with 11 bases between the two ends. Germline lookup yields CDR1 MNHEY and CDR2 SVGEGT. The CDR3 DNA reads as TGTGCCAGCAATTCCAACAGTTACGAGCAGTACTTC. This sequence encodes CASNSNSYEQYF.

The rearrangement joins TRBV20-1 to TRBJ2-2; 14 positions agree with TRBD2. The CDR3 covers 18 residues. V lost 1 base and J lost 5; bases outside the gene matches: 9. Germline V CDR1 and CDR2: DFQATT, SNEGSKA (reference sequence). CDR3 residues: CSARVPGLAGVGTGELFF. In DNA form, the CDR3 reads TGCAGTGCTAGAGTACCGGGACTAGCGGGAGTTGGTACCGGGGAGCTGTTTTTT.

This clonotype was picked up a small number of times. In DNA, the CDR3 is TGTGCCAGCAGTTTTTTTAGCGGGAGAGAGAACATTCAGTACTTC. Protein product: CASSFFSGRENIQYF. This sequence joins TRBV27 and TRBJ2-4; 9 bases align to TRBD2. Germline V lookup: CDR1 MNHEY, CDR2 SMNVEV (reference sequence). V lost 3 bases to trimming and J lost 7 bases; unmatched junction nucleotides: 7. This CDR3 has 15 residues.